This T cell receptor beta chain was captured by sequencing in a study of shared clonotypes between healthy human individuals. All donors qualified as healthy HIV-negative adults and had experienced no recent acute infections or vaccinations. Data came from immunoSEQ multiplex PCR; TCRdb stores just in-frame clones and leaves some out. The data hold hundreds of thousands of clones, with roughly 72% observed a single time. The sample comprised PBMCs. This clonotype was sampled from a woman in her 40s in good health. Some clones in this sample may be carry-over from other donors' samples.

For the CDR3, the DNA is TGCGCCAGCAGCGACGGGACTAGCGGGAGGGCCAAGTCTTACGAGCAGTACTTC. It codes for CASSDGTSGRAKSYEQYF. The J gene is TRBJ2-7, the V gene TRBV5-1, with 16 bases lining up with TRBD2. The CDR3 contains 18 residues. Per germline, CDR1 SGHRS and CDR2 YFSETQ. V lost 4 bases and J lost 4; bases outside the gene matches: 11.